This TCR beta chain is drawn from a study of read filtering for tumor transcriptome and immune sequencing. Study at large: Whole-transcriptome libraries were prepared after DNase treatment. IR-seq gave about 3.5 to 10.27 million TCR reads per sample; RNA-seq gave about 80 to 1,400.

This library used roughly 400 ng RNA and molecular barcoded adaptors spanning alpha/delta and beta/gamma chains. TCRdb re-called the reads through MiXCR, storing one row per CDR3 protein. The sample has thousands of distinct CDR3 sequences, 20% to 25% seen once. Broader study findings: IR-seq captured clonotypes deeper and more reliably than RNA-seq. The CD138-negative fraction was mixed bone marrow immune cells, not pure T cells.

As for this clonotype: Antigen unknown. A far larger clone lies a single base away; this is likely a read error. This CDR3 fails to terminate in the conserved phenylalanine or tryptophan, so it likely reflects a read error.

This CDR3 spans 13 amino acids. From germline, CDR1 is KGHSH and CDR2 LQKENI. The chain uses TRBV18 and TRBJ1-6, with D possibly being TRBD1 (6 bases). The DNA end favors TRBJ1-1, so the J call may be wrong. This clonotype was sampled from a donor older than 35 with multiple myeloma. The sample consisted of a population of CD138-negative cells sorted from bone marrow. CDR3 amino acids: CASSPTTGTEAFL. For the CDR3, the DNA is TGTGCCAGCTCACCAACCACAGGGACTGAAGCTTTCCTT.